The following is a T cell receptor beta chain sequence with its context. Its antigen is unidentified. Its ends do not fully match the called genes, so a read error is possible. Three rounds of nested PCR, following a modified ARM-PCR protocol, produced the TCRbeta library. TCRdb re-called the multiplex PCR reads with MiXCR, one entry per CDR3 protein. The sample lists about 48,000 distinct CDR3 sequences, around 67% occurring once. This sample's RNA came from whole unsorted tissue. This non-tumor lung sample came from over 3 cm beyond the tumor edge. Newly diagnosed lung cancer patients had thoracic surgery in China, August–November 2014, without prior chemotherapy. This entry belongs to a study of tumor and adjacent non-tumor tissue in lung cancer. Notes on the study in general: Normal lung showed higher cumulative top 100 clone frequency than tumor.

The source material was distant non-tumor lung tissue. The receptor was isolated from a woman in her 70s with non-small cell lung cancer.

CDR3 amino acids: CGVEDSPYGYTF. The CDR3 DNA is TGCGGCGTTGAGGACAGTCCCTATGGCTACACCTTC. The rearrangement links TRBV29-1 to TRBJ1-2, with a tentative D call TRBD1 (6 bases). The germline CDR1 and CDR2 sequences are SQVTM and ANQGSEA. This CDR3 comprises 12 residues.